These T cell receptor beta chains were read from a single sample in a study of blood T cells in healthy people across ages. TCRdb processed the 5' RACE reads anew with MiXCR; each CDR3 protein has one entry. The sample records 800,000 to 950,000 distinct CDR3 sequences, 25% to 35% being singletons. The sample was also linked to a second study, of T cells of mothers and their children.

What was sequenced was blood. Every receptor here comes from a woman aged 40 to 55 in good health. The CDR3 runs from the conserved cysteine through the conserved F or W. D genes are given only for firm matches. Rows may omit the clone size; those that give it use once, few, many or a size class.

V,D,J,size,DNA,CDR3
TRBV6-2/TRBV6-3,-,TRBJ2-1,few,TGTGCCGGCAGTCCAACGTTTGCGAGACCCTACAATGAGCAGTTCTTC,CAGSPTFARPYNEQFF
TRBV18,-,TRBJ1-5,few,TGTGCCAGCTCACCACCTTACTCAGATAGCAATCAGCCCCAGCATTTT,CASSPPYSDSNQPQHF
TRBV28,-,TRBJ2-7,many,TGTGCCAGCCGCAGACAGACCTACGAGCAGTACTTC,CASRRQTYEQYF
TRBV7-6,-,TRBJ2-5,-,TGTGCCAGCAGCTCGTGGGTGGGGGCAGAAGAGACCCAGTACTTC,CASSSWVGAEETQYF
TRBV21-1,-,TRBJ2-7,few,TGTGCCAGCACCGGGGGGACTAGGGGGTACGAGCAGTACTTC,CASTGGTRGYEQYF
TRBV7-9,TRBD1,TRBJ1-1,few,TGTGCCAGCAGGCCGACAGGGGCCACTGAAGCTTTCTTT,CASRPTGATEAFF
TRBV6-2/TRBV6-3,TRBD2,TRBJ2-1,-,TGTGCCAGCAGCCTAGCGGGGATGGGAAATGAGCAGTTCTTC,CASSLAGMGNEQFF
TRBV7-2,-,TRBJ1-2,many,TGTGCCAGCAGTCGAGACGTTTATGGCTACACCTTC,CASSRDVYGYTF
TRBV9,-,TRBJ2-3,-,TGTGCCAGCAGCGTAGGCGGTGCAGATACGCAGTATTTT,CASSVGGADTQYF
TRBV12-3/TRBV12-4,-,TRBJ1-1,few,TGTGCCAGCAGTGAAGATCCGGGACAAGCGGCTTTCTTT,CASSEDPGQAAFF
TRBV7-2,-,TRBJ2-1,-,TGTGCCAGCAGCTTAGAGGCAGGGGTTCTCTACAATGGGCAGTTCTTC,CASSLEAGVLYNGQFF
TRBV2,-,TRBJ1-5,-,TGTGCCAGCAGTGGGGACTTTAGAGGAAATCAGCCCCAGCATTTT,CASSGDFRGNQPQHF
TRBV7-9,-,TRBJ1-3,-,TGTGCCAATGAGAAGGGTAACCGTGGAAACACCATATATTTT,CANEKGNRGNTIYF
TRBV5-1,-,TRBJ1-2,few,TGCGCCAGCAGTCCGGACGGATTTAACTATGGCTACACCTTC,CASSPDGFNYGYTF
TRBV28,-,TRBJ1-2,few,TGTGCCAGCAGGGTTCGAGGGATCTATGGCTACACCTTC,CASRVRGIYGYTF
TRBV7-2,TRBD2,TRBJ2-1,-,TGTGCCAGCAGCTCACTAGCGGTGATCTACAATGAGCAGTTCTTC,CASSSLAVIYNEQFF
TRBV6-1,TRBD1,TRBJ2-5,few,TGTGCCAGCAGTGCTACAGGGGGCGTCGGAGAGACCCAGTACTTC,CASSATGGVGETQYF
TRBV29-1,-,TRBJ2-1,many,TGCAGCGTTGGGGAGCAGGTATACAATGAGCAGTTCTTC,CSVGEQVYNEQFF
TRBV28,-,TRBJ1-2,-,TGTGCCAGCATCACGGGGGGGACCTATGGCTACACCTTC,CASITGGTYGYTF
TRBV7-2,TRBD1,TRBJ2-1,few,TGTGCCAGCAGCCGGACTTTCGACAGGGGGCTTTACAATGAGCAGTTCTTC,CASSRTFDRGLYNEQFF
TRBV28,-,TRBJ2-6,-,TGTGCCAGCAGTGAGGGTGGGGCCAACGTCCTGACTTTC,CASSEGGANVLTF
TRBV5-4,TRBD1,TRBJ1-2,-,TGTGCCAGCAGCCCCGGGGACAGAATAAACTATGGCTACACCTTC,CASSPGDRINYGYTF
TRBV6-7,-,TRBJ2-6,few,TGTGCCAGCAGTTACGAAGGCTGTGGGGCCAACGTCCGGACTTTC,CASSYEGCGANVRTF
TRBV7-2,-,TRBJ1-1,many,TGTGCCAGCAGCTTAGTACCAGGGATGAACACTGAAGCTTTCTTT,CASSLVPGMNTEAFF
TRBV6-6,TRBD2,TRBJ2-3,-,TGTGCCAGCAGTTCACAACTAGCGGGGGTCGATACGCAGTATTTT,CASSSQLAGVDTQYF
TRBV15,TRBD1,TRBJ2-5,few,TGTGCCACCAGCAGAGATTCGGCAGGGGGCGTAGAGACCCAGTACTTC,CATSRDSAGGVETQYF
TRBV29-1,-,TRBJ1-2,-,TGCAGCGTTGAAGGGGGGGCGCATGGCTACACCTTC,CSVEGGAHGYTF
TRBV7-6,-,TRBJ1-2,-,TGTGCCAGCAGCTCACTGGGGGAAAACTATGGCTACACCTTC,CASSSLGENYGYTF
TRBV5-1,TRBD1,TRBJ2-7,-,TGCGCCAGCAGCCTCCTAACCGGGACAGGGGGCCACGAGCAGTACTTC,CASSLLTGTGGHEQYF
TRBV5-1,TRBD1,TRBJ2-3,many,TGCGCCAGCTCCCCCGGACAGGGCACCTTCACAGATACGCAGTATTTT,CASSPGQGTFTDTQYF
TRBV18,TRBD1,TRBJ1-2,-,TGTGCCAGCTCACCCCGGTCAGGGGGCGATATGGTTGATGGCTACACCTTC,CASSPRSGGDMVDGYTF
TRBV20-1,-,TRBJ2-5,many,TGCAGTGCTAGTAGAGGGCAAGAGACCCAGTACTTC,CSASRGQETQYF
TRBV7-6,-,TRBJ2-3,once,TGTGCCAGCAGCTTCGGGACGGATACAGATACGCAGTATTTT,CASSFGTDTDTQYF
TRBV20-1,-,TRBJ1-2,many,TGCAGTGCTAGAGATCGTGACAGCTATGGCTACACCTTC,CSARDRDSYGYTF
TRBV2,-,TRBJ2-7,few,TGTGCCAGCGGGATGGGGGGGGCCGAGCAGTACTTC,CASGMGGAEQYF
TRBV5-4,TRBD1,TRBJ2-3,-,TGTGCCAGCAGCGGGGACAGGGAGGGCAACCCAGATACGCAGTATTTT,CASSGDREGNPDTQYF
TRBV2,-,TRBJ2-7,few,TGTGCCAGCAGTGAAAGAGGGAAAGGCTACGAGCAGTACTTC,CASSERGKGYEQYF
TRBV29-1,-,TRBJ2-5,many,TGCAGCGGACTAGGGGGACATGGGGAGACCCAGTACTTC,CSGLGGHGETQYF
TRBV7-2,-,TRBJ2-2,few,TGTGCCAGCAGCTTATTACTAGCAGGGAACACCGGGGAGCTGTTTTTT,CASSLLLAGNTGELFF
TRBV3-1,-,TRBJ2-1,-,TGTGCCAGCAGCTTATCCTCCGGGGCAAGAGAGCAGTTCTTC,CASSLSSGAREQFF
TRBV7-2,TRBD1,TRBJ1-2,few,TGTGCCAGCAGCTTAGTTCAGGGGGTTGGCTACACCTTC,CASSLVQGVGYTF
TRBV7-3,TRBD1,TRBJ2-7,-,TGTGCCAGCAGCCTATACAGGGGGGACTCCGACGAGCAGTACTTC,CASSLYRGDSDEQYF
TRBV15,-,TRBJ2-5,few,TGTGCCACCAGCGGACAAAATCAAGAGACCCAGTACTTC,CATSGQNQETQYF
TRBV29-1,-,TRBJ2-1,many,TGCAGCGGGGGCTACAATGAGCAGTTCTTC,CSGGYNEQFF
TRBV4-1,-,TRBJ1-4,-,TGCGCCAGCAGCTTGGGGACACCGCAGCGTGCTAATGAAAAACTGTTTTTT,CASSLGTPQRANEKLFF
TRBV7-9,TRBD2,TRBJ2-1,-,TGTGCCAGTACAGCGCGGGGGTACAATGAGCAGTTCTTC,CASTARGYNEQFF
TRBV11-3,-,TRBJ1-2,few,TGTGCCAGCAGTCGGGACGGAACGAACTACACCTTC,CASSRDGTNYTF
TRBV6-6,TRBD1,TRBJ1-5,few,TGTGCCAGCAGCCAGGGACAGGGGGACAATCAGCCCCAGCATTTT,CASSQGQGDNQPQHF